This TCR beta chain comes out of a study of T cells in localized non-small cell lung cancer. General study findings and limits: Because only a single region of the tumor was sequenced, heterogeneity remains possible.

The assay was immunoSEQ multiplex PCR, and TCRdb's table has in-frame clones only and misses some. The sample comprises approximately 63,000 clones, about 90% of which are singletons, and 22% rests with the top ten. In the case of this clone: As yet, its antigen is unknown.

The CDR3 spans 15 residues. Losses at the gene ends were 4 bases for V and 8 bases for J; bases not matched to a gene: 8. Germline lookup yields CDR1 SGHTA and CDR2 FQGNSA. The source was peripheral blood, collected before any cancer treatment. This TCR derives from a man between 40 and 75 years old with stage I squamous cell lung carcinoma. The chain links TRBV7-2 to TRBJ2-1, with 10 bases fitting TRBD2. The CDR3 sequence is CASSSRTSGSDEQFF. CDR3 in DNA: TGTGCCAGCAGCTCCAGGACTAGCGGTAGCGATGAGCAGTTCTTC.